This T cell receptor beta chain was retrieved from a study of CD8+CD57+ T cells in acquired aplastic anemia. Overall study findings and caveats: The number of CD8+ CDR3 sequences shared by patients and controls was roughly 30.

For CDR3 and TCR beta VDJ profiling, genomic DNA was the template used. MiXCR, run by TCRdb on the reads, gives a single entry per CDR3 protein. The table has 150,000 to 200,000 distinct CDR3 sequences, around 60% seen once. This clonotype was recorded once. Its antigen is not identified. The V end lost 6 bases, the J end lost 6 bases, and 14 bases lay between the germline ends. Germline V gene sequence: CDR1 SNHLY, CDR2 FYNNEI. The CDR3 is 14 residues long. This TCR derives from a human donor in good health. Sequencing was carried out using sorted CD4+, CD8+, or CD8+CD57+ T cells (not recorded which) from PBMCs. The chain links TRBV2 to TRBJ2-2; TRBD1 might be the D (8 bases). The CDR3 is CASRATGGAGELFF. CDR3 nucleotides: TGTGCCAGCAGAGCTACAGGGGGGGCCGGGGAGCTGTTTTTT.